This paragraph reports one T cell receptor (beta chain). As yet, its antigen is unknown. These data originate in a study of cytomegalovirus exposure and HLA in healthy donors. Study in general: About 83 million unique TCRs from HLA-typed donors made up an early data release.

The study's findings and limits: When the data were analyzed later, several of the most significant clusters appeared to be linked to common viral pathogens. The authors enumerated over 150 TCR beta chains as linked to cytomegalovirus.

Germline V gives CDR1 KGHSH, CDR2 LQKENI. The ends were cut back, 3 bases at V and 3 bases at J, with 7 bases in the middle. The CDR3 loop spans 13 amino acids. The PCR had 60 Vbeta and 13 Jbeta primers. In the original processing: In a later analysis, of 70 million to 85 million unique beta chains, roughly 9.9 million appeared in at least two donors. The assay was immunoSEQ multiplex PCR, and TCRdb's table has in-frame clones only and misses some. The V and J calls and the clone size are those of that table, but D and trimming were determined from the DNA. This sample's table has under 250,000 clones.

The source of this sequence is a girl aged 2 to 9 in good health and CMV-seropositive. The specimen sequenced was PBMCs. This chain connects TRBV18 to TRBJ2-3; possible D gene TRBD1, 6 bases. This CDR3 reads CASSPQGTDTQYF. The CDR3 DNA reads as TGTGCCAGCTCACCTCAGGGGACAGATACGCAGTATTTT.